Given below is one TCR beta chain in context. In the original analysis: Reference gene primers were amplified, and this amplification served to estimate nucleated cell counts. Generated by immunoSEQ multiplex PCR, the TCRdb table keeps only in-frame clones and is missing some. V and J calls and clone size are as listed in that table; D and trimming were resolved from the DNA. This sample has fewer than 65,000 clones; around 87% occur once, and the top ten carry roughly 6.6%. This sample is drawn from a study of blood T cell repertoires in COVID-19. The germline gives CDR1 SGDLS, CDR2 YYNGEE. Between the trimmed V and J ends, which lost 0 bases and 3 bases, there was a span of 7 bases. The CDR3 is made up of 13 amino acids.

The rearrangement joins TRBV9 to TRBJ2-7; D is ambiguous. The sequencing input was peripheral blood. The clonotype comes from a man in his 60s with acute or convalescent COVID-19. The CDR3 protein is CASSVEHGYEQYF. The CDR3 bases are TGTGCCAGCAGCGTAGAGCACGGCTACGAGCAGTACTTC. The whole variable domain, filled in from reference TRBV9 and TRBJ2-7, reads DSGVTQTPKHLITATGQRVTLRCSPRSGDLSVYWYQQSLDQGLQFLIQYYNGEERAKGNILERFSAQQFPDLHSELNLSSLELGDSALYFCASSVEHGYEQYFGPGTRLTVT.